The rows below give T cell receptor beta chains drawn from one sample of a study of T cell clusters in autoimmune cytopenias. One entry per CDR3 protein, without DNA, is what TCRdb gives after re-calling the multiplex PCR reads. The specimen's table records more than 13,000 distinct CDR3 sequences. The sample comprised peripheral blood. These receptors were taken from a human donor with an autoimmune cytopenia or autoimmune hepatitis (not recorded which). Each CDR3 is given with its conserved first and last residue. Clone size appears in some rows only: once, few, many, or a class for an expanded clone.

v_call: TRBV29-1
cdr3_length: 12
clone_size: medium-sized
j_call: TRBJ1-2
cdr3_aa: CSVVRAKQGYTF

v_call: TRBV5-1
cdr3_length: 14
clone_size: -
j_call: TRBJ1-1
cdr3_aa: CASSSGTGGTEAFF

v_call: TRBV20-1
cdr3_length: 15
clone_size: -
j_call: TRBJ2-3
cdr3_aa: CSARRGLAGTDTQYF

v_call: TRBV19
cdr3_length: 12
clone_size: medium-sized
j_call: TRBJ2-1
cdr3_aa: CASRTGYDEQFF

v_call: TRBV30
cdr3_length: 13
clone_size: -
j_call: TRBJ2-1
cdr3_aa: CAWKAGGRNEQFF

v_call: TRBV6-1
cdr3_length: 13
clone_size: -
j_call: TRBJ1-5
cdr3_aa: CASRGQGNQPQHF

v_call: TRBV12-3/TRBV12-4
cdr3_length: 15
clone_size: -
j_call: TRBJ2-1
cdr3_aa: CASSPSGRVFNEQFF

v_call: TRBV12-3/TRBV12-4
cdr3_length: 16
clone_size: -
j_call: TRBJ2-3
cdr3_aa: CASSLGGGAGTDTQYF

v_call: TRBV6-5
cdr3_length: 14
clone_size: -
j_call: TRBJ1-1
cdr3_aa: CASRTGVTNTEAFF

v_call: TRBV19
cdr3_length: 15
clone_size: -
j_call: TRBJ2-7
cdr3_aa: CASSEGAKSSYEQYF

v_call: TRBV5-6
cdr3_length: 16
clone_size: -
j_call: TRBJ2-2
cdr3_aa: CASSFPQGSNTGELFF

v_call: TRBV12-3/TRBV12-4
cdr3_length: 16
clone_size: -
j_call: TRBJ1-5
cdr3_aa: CASSVGQGLSNQPQHF

v_call: TRBV19
cdr3_length: 13
clone_size: -
j_call: TRBJ2-7
cdr3_aa: CASTSGRASEQYF

v_call: TRBV6-5
cdr3_length: 12
clone_size: -
j_call: TRBJ2-5
cdr3_aa: CASSSLQETQYF

v_call: TRBV18
cdr3_length: 15
clone_size: -
j_call: TRBJ2-2
cdr3_aa: CASSPKGKNTGELFF

v_call: TRBV12-3/TRBV12-4
cdr3_length: 13
clone_size: -
j_call: TRBJ2-1
cdr3_aa: CASSLRAVEVQFF

v_call: TRBV19
cdr3_length: 17
clone_size: -
j_call: TRBJ2-3
cdr3_aa: CASSKTRTGASTDTQYF

v_call: TRBV6-5
cdr3_length: 14
clone_size: medium-sized
j_call: TRBJ2-7
cdr3_aa: CASRGLAGAHEQYF

v_call: TRBV19
cdr3_length: 15
clone_size: -
j_call: TRBJ1-1
cdr3_aa: CASSPDRGRNTEAFF

v_call: TRBV18
cdr3_length: 14
clone_size: -
j_call: TRBJ2-7
cdr3_aa: CASSPKSKSYEQYF

v_call: TRBV27
cdr3_length: 14
clone_size: -
j_call: TRBJ1-5
cdr3_aa: CASSSRSFGQPQHF

v_call: TRBV6-5
cdr3_length: 15
clone_size: medium-sized
j_call: TRBJ2-2
cdr3_aa: CASTTGRESSGELFF

v_call: TRBV6-6
cdr3_length: 13
clone_size: -
j_call: TRBJ1-3
cdr3_aa: CASIQTGGNTIYF

v_call: TRBV6-5
cdr3_length: 13
clone_size: -
j_call: TRBJ1-3
cdr3_aa: CASSYLQGNTIYF

v_call: TRBV20-1
cdr3_length: 12
clone_size: -
j_call: TRBJ1-1
cdr3_aa: CSAEGPNTEAFF

v_call: TRBV6-5
cdr3_length: 13
clone_size: -
j_call: TRBJ1-1
cdr3_aa: CASSPDSYTEAFF

v_call: TRBV5-5
cdr3_length: 17
clone_size: -
j_call: TRBJ2-5
cdr3_aa: CASSSDHPGKWQETQYF

v_call: TRBV12-3/TRBV12-4
cdr3_length: 14
clone_size: -
j_call: TRBJ1-6
cdr3_aa: CASSLVGEGSPLHF

v_call: TRBV29-1
cdr3_length: 11
clone_size: medium-sized
j_call: TRBJ2-5
cdr3_aa: CSVAGSETQYF

v_call: TRBV5-6
cdr3_length: 14
clone_size: -
j_call: TRBJ2-1
cdr3_aa: CASSLGRVYNEQFF

v_call: TRBV19
cdr3_length: 13
clone_size: -
j_call: TRBJ1-5
cdr3_aa: CASAASFNQPQHF